A selection of T cell receptor beta chains follows, all from one sample in a study of blood T cell repertoires in COVID-19. The data were produced by immunoSEQ multiplex PCR, yet TCRdb's version contains in-frame clones alone and is incomplete. The table has roughly 150,000 clones, more than 80% seen once. Sequencing input: peripheral blood. These receptors all stem from a man aged 55 to 69 with acute or convalescent COVID-19. Each CDR3 is given with its conserved first and last residue. A D gene is named only where the DNA matches it firmly. Size is omitted from some rows. Given values are once, few, many or a class for expanded clones.

abundance | j_gene | v_gene | d_gene | CDR3nt | CDR3aa
NA | TRBJ2-2 | TRBV2 | NA | TGTGCCAGCACGAGCATGACGAACACCGGGGAGCTGTTTTTT | CASTSMTNTGELFF
NA | TRBJ1-4 | TRBV7-2 | NA | TGTGCCAGCAGCTTAGGACCCCCGGCAGGCGGGAATGAAAAACTGTTTTTT | CASSLGPPAGGNEKLFF
NA | TRBJ1-6 | TRBV27 | NA | TGTGCCAGCAGGCCCAGAAGCTCCTATAATTCACCCCTCCACTTT | CASRPRSSYNSPLHF
NA | TRBJ2-3 | TRBV30 | TRBD2 | TGTGCCTGGGTAGCGGGCCGCACAGATACGCAGTATTTT | CAWVAGRTDTQYF
few | TRBJ2-7 | TRBV7-9 | TRBD1 | TGTGCCAGCGTGAATGCAGGACAGGGGCGAAACGAGCAGTACTTC | CASVNAGQGRNEQYF
NA | TRBJ1-5 | TRBV6-1 | TRBD1 | TGTGCCAGCAGTGAAGCGCGTAGGACAGGGAATCAGCCCCAGCATTTT | CASSEARRTGNQPQHF
NA | TRBJ2-7 | TRBV5-1 | NA | TGCGCCAGCAGCTTGGGGCAGGGGAAAGACGAGCAGTACTTC | CASSLGQGKDEQYF
few | TRBJ2-1 | TRBV7-8 | TRBD2 | TGTGCCAGCAGAACTAGCGGGGGGGCCTCTGAGCAGTTCTTC | CASRTSGGASEQFF
NA | TRBJ1-1 | TRBV5-1 | NA | TGCGCCAGCAGCACAACGACAGGAAACACTGAAGCTTTCTTT | CASSTTTGNTEAFF
NA | TRBJ2-3 | TRBV2 | NA | TGTGCCAGCAGACTACAGGGAGTCTCTACAGATACGCAGTATTTT | CASRLQGVSTDTQYF
once | TRBJ1-1 | TRBV5-6 | TRBD1 | TGTGCCAGCAGCTTTAGGACAGGGGGCCTGAACACTGAAGCTTTCTTT | CASSFRTGGLNTEAFF
NA | TRBJ2-6 | TRBV10-3 | NA | TGTGCCATCCACGGGAGCTCTGGGGCCAACGTCCTGACTTTC | CAIHGSSGANVLTF
NA | TRBJ1-1 | TRBV6-4 | NA | TGTGCCAGCAGTCAGGGATCTGAAGCTTTCTTT | CASSQGSEAFF
once | TRBJ1-1 | TRBV12-3/TRBV12-4 | NA | TGTGCCAGCAGTTTCGGGGGACTAACTGAAGCTTTCTTT | CASSFGGLTEAFF
NA | TRBJ1-2 | TRBV29-1 | TRBD1 | TGCAGCGTCTTATTAGGGACAGAAAAGAATGGCTACACCTTC | CSVLLGTEKNGYTF
NA | TRBJ1-2 | TRBV7-6 | TRBD1 | TGTGCCAGCAGCCCCTATCAGATAGGGGGCGATGGCTACACCTTC | CASSPYQIGGDGYTF
NA | TRBJ1-1 | TRBV5-4 | NA | TGTGCCAGCAGCTTGGCCGGGCGGGGATGGACTGAAGCTTTCTTT | CASSLAGRGWTEAFF
NA | TRBJ1-1 | TRBV6-5 | TRBD1 | TGTGCCATCCTTCCGATGGACAGGGGGTTCACTGAAGCTTTCTTT | CAILPMDRGFTEAFF
few | TRBJ2-2 | TRBV6-5 | NA | TGTGCCACCTCGACAGGCGGGGGCCCGACCGGGGAGCTGTTTTTT | CATSTGGGPTGELFF
NA | TRBJ2-5 | TRBV7-9 | NA | TGTGCCAGCAGCTTATGGAGGGGGGGTCAAGAGACCCAGTACTTC | CASSLWRGGQETQYF
NA | TRBJ1-5 | TRBV11-2 | NA | TGTGCCAGCAGCTTAGGAGTTATTAGCAATCAGCCCCAGCATTTT | CASSLGVISNQPQHF
NA | TRBJ1-2 | TRBV5-1 | NA | TGCGCCAGCAGCTTGTTGTGGGGCTCTAACTATGGCTACACCTTC | CASSLLWGSNYGYTF
NA | TRBJ1-3 | TRBV9 | NA | TGTGCCAGCAGCGTAGACAGGGCTGGAAACACCATATATTTT | CASSVDRAGNTIYF
NA | TRBJ2-5 | TRBV24-1 | NA | TGTGCCACCAGCCGGGACTCTCAAGAGACCCAGTACTTC | CATSRDSQETQYF
NA | TRBJ2-5 | TRBV19 | NA | TGTGCCAGTAGTAAAGCCCTCCAAGAGACCCAGTACTTC | CASSKALQETQYF
NA | TRBJ1-1 | TRBV5-1 | NA | TGCGCCAGCAGCTCCCTGGACCATAAGGAGGGAGCTTTCTTT | CASSSLDHKEGAFF
NA | TRBJ1-3 | TRBV9 | NA | TGTGCCAGCAGCCCGGCGGGGGGAGGAAACACCATATATTTT | CASSPAGGGNTIYF
few | TRBJ1-1 | TRBV4-3 | TRBD1 | TGCGCCAGCAGCCAGGAACAGGGGGCGCTTGCTTTCTTT | CASSQEQGALAFF
once | TRBJ1-1 | TRBV24-1 | TRBD1 | TGTGCCACCAGGGGGACAGGACCTGAAGCTTTCTTT | CATRGTGPEAFF
NA | TRBJ2-2 | TRBV5-1 | NA | TGCGCCAGCAGCTGGGGACAGAACACCGGGGAGCTGTTTTTT | CASSWGQNTGELFF
once | TRBJ2-7 | TRBV10-2 | TRBD2 | TGCGCCAGCAGTGAGGTCGGCAGCGGGGACTACGAGCAGTACTTC | CASSEVGSGDYEQYF
few | TRBJ1-6 | TRBV6-1 | NA | TGTGCCAGCAGTGAAGGTTCAGGGTGGGGTTCACCCCTCCACTTT | CASSEGSGWGSPLHF
NA | TRBJ1-2 | TRBV6-1 | TRBD1 | TGTGCCAGCAGTGAAGTACCACGAACAGGGGCCTATGGCTACACCTTC | CASSEVPRTGAYGYTF
once | TRBJ1-3 | TRBV2 | NA | TGTGCCAGCAGTTTGGACGGGGTGCACTCTGGAAACACCATATATTTT | CASSLDGVHSGNTIYF
NA | TRBJ1-1 | TRBV5-6 | NA | TGTGCCAGCAGCTTAGACAGCCTTGAAGCTTTCTTT | CASSLDSLEAFF
NA | TRBJ1-2 | TRBV30 | TRBD1 | TGTGCCTGGAGATTGACAGGGCATGGCTACACCTTC | CAWRLTGHGYTF
many | TRBJ2-7 | TRBV29-1 | TRBD1 | TGCAGCGTTGTGGGACAGGGCTCCTACGAGCAGTACTTC | CSVVGQGSYEQYF
NA | TRBJ1-5 | TRBV6-2/TRBV6-3 | NA | TGTGCCAGCAGCAACAGGGTAACCGGACAGCCCCAGCATTTT | CASSNRVTGQPQHF
NA | TRBJ1-1 | TRBV13 | NA | TGTGCCAGCAGCCTCCCCTCCGGATCCGGGAGCACTGAAGCTTTCTTT | CASSLPSGSGSTEAFF
NA | TRBJ1-2 | TRBV19 | TRBD1 | TGTGCCAGTAGTATCGTGGGGGACAGCAGGAGCTACACCTTC | CASSIVGDSRSYTF
NA | TRBJ2-3 | TRBV13 | NA | TGTGCCAGCAGCTTAGGTGACACACGCACAGATACGCAGTATTTT | CASSLGDTRTDTQYF
NA | TRBJ2-7 | TRBV5-1 | TRBD1 | TGCGCCAGCAGCTTGGGACAGGGGAGGAACGAGCAGTACTTC | CASSLGQGRNEQYF
NA | TRBJ2-1 | TRBV16 | NA | TGTGCCAGCAGCCAATCCGCCCAGGGAGGCAATGAGCAGTTCTTC | CASSQSAQGGNEQFF
NA | TRBJ2-2 | TRBV19 | TRBD1 | TGTGCCAGTAGTATGAGAGGGACAGGGAAGCAGGCCGGGGAGCTGTTTTTT | CASSMRGTGKQAGELFF
NA | TRBJ1-1 | TRBV9 | NA | TGTGCCAGCAGCGTAGGCGCGGGACCGAACACTGAAGCTTTCTTT | CASSVGAGPNTEAFF
few | TRBJ1-2 | TRBV18 | TRBD1 | TGTGCCAGCTCCCTAAGGGACAGCCTGAACTATGGCTACACCTTC | CASSLRDSLNYGYTF
NA | TRBJ1-2 | TRBV10-3 | NA | TGTGCCATCAGTGAGTCGCGGGCCAGTTACACCTTC | CAISESRASYTF
NA | TRBJ1-4 | TRBV2 | NA | TGTGCCAGCAGTGAAGTGAGCCGCCCGGATGAAAAACTGTTTTTT | CASSEVSRPDEKLFF
NA | TRBJ1-6 | TRBV5-4 | TRBD1 | TGTGCCAGCCAACTAAAGACAGGGGGGATTTCACCCCTCCACTTT | CASQLKTGGISPLHF
NA | TRBJ2-7 | TRBV30 | TRBD2 | TGTGCCTGGAAAGGCGGGGGGGCGGCCCACGAGCAGTACTTC | CAWKGGGAAHEQYF
NA | TRBJ2-2 | TRBV7-8 | NA | TGTGCCAGCAGCGCTTTGGGAGTGGGGTACACCGGGGAGCTGTTTTTT | CASSALGVGYTGELFF
once | TRBJ2-2 | TRBV5-5 | TRBD2 | TGTGCCAGCAGCTTGAGGCTAGCGGGGGCCGAAGGCGGGGAGCTGTTTTTT | CASSLRLAGAEGGELFF
NA | TRBJ1-4 | TRBV28 | TRBD1 | TGTGCCAGCAGTTCCGGGACAGTCAATGAAAAACTGTTTTTT | CASSSGTVNEKLFF
NA | TRBJ2-1 | TRBV10-2 | TRBD2 | TGCGCCAGCTCAACACTAGCGGGGGGTTCCTACAATGAGCAGTTCTTC | CASSTLAGGSYNEQFF
NA | TRBJ1-4 | TRBV2 | TRBD1 | TGTGCCAGCGCCCGAGGGGGCGCCGGGGCTAATGAAAAACTGTTTTTT | CASARGGAGANEKLFF
NA | TRBJ2-3 | TRBV2 | TRBD1 | TGTGCCAGCGGACAGGGTACAGATACGCAGTATTTT | CASGQGTDTQYF
NA | TRBJ1-6 | TRBV5-1 | NA | TGCGCCAGCAGCTTATCATCCAGGGATTCACCCCTCCACTTT | CASSLSSRDSPLHF